One sample yielded the 7 T cell receptor beta chains listed below, sequenced in a study of tumor and adjacent non-tumor tissue in lung cancer. No cell sorting was done before RNA was extracted from the tissue. More than 3 cm separated this lung sample from the edge of the tumor. Three rounds of nested PCR, following a modified ARM-PCR protocol, produced the TCRbeta library. TCRdb ran MiXCR on the multiplex PCR reads and lists one entry per CDR3 protein. The sample lists 60,000 or so distinct CDR3 sequences, 61% occurring once. Sample: distant non-tumor lung tissue. These receptors were collected from a man in his 70s with non-small cell lung cancer.

As to this clonotype: The final CDR3 position lacks the conserved phenylalanine or tryptophan, pointing to a likely read error. V is TRBV6-1 and J is TRBJ1-1, with unresolved D. This CDR3 has 11 amino acids. From germline, CDR1 is MNHNS and CDR2 SASEGT. Trimming took off 9 bases at V and 3 bases at J, with 8 bases between the two ends. The CDR3, as DNA: TGTGCCAGTAGCATATACACTGAAGCTTTCATT. It yields the protein CASSIYTEAFI.

With regard to this clonotype: Since a much larger clone is just one base distant, this may be a read error. The chain links TRBV10-2 to TRBJ1-3; the D is unclear. This CDR3 has 16 residues. CDR1 is WSHSY, CDR2 SAAADI, per germline. CDR3 region: CASSEYPDGSGNTLYF. The CDR3 bases are TGCGCCAGCAGTGAGTACCCTGACGGCTCTGGAAACACCTTATATTTT.

Concerning this clonotype: This may be a read error: a much more frequent sequence differs by one nucleotide. V and J are TRBV28 and TRBJ2-3; 12 bases are a match to TRBD2. Germline V CDR1 and CDR2: MDHEN, SYDVKM. The CDR3 totals 17 residues. V trimming: 7 bases; J trimming: 4 bases; junction bases outside the gene matches: 12. CDR3 nucleotide sequence: TGTGCCAGCACCTTAAGGGGACTAGCGGGTTACGCAGATACGCAGTATTTT. Translation: CASTLRGLAGYADTQYF.

This clonotype was recorded at least ten times. The chain couples TRBV6-5 to TRBJ1-3; no clear D gene. The CDR3 has 16 amino acids. The V gene's germline CDR1 is MNHEY and CDR2 SVGAGI. V lost 4 bases, J lost 0 bases, and 13 bases lay in between. Written as DNA, the CDR3 is TGTGCCAGCAGTTGGGTCCGACCGAGCTCTGGAAACACCATATATTTT. It encodes CASSWVRPSSGNTIYF.

The V call is TRBV29-1, the J call TRBJ2-1, with unresolved D. This CDR3 is 16 amino acids long. V dropped 6 bases and J dropped 2 bases, with 20 bases sitting between them. The germline gives CDR1 SQVTM, CDR2 ANQGSEA. As DNA, the CDR3 is TGCAGCGTCGAAAATGATTCGAGAAAAACCTACAATGAGCAGTTCTTC. Residues: CSVENDSRKTYNEQFF.

This clonotype has at least ten counts. The chain is built from TRBV29-1 and TRBJ1-1, with TRBD1 identical over 7 bases. This CDR3 has 16 residues. CDR1 and CDR2 (germline): SQVTM, ANQGSEA. The J segment lost 5 bases and the V segment lost 7 bases, leaving 19 bases of the junction unmatched. The CDR3 region has the DNA TGCAGCGCTAATGGACAGGCAGGGAAGAGGGTAACTGAAGCTTTCTTT. Translated, it gives CSANGQAGKRVTEAFF.

In this sample, this clonotype turned up once. Because the CDR3 is missing its conserved closing phenylalanine or tryptophan, this is likely a read error. The V gene is TRBV11-2, the J gene TRBJ2-7; 7 bases line up with TRBD1. The germline CDR1 and CDR2 sequences are SGHAT and FQNNGV. The CDR3 spans 14 residues. CDR3 bases: TGTGCTAGCAGCTTAGCCTCAGGGGGCTACGAGCAGTACTAC. Translation: CASSLASGGYEQYY.